This TCR beta chain emerged from a study of shared clonotypes between healthy human individuals. Whole-study results and caveats: Generation of non-shared clonotypes was less probable than generation of clonotypes shared by all four donors. Memory subsets had estimated richness that was generally smaller than that of naive subsets. Rarefaction indicated that sorted-subset sequencing remained incomplete although depth was large.

Sorted-subset replicate PCR reactions were performed with about 200 ng DNA, corresponding to tens of thousands of T cell genomes. The table came from immunoSEQ multiplex PCR; TCRdb's copy has only in-frame clones and leaves some out. The sample lists roughly 410,000 clones, approximately 96% occurring once. This clone was observed a single time. Its matching antigen is unknown. Trimming took 7 bases from V and 6 from J, leaving 31 bases between them. Germline CDR1 reads MNHGY; CDR2 reads SVAAGI. This CDR3 is built from 18 residues. The clonotype comes from a man aged 30 to 39 in good health. Sequencing was done on a sample of memory CD8+ T cells sorted from blood. Subset indicated: CD45RO+ cells pooled with CCR7-negative TemRA cells. The chain carries TRBV6-9 and TRBJ2-7, with a tentative D call TRBD2 (6 bases). The chain's CDR3 is CASTIKGKAGLGGGEQYF. DNA for the CDR3: TGTGCCAGCACTATAAAAGGGAAAGCGGGCCTCGGCGGAGGCGAGCAGTACTTC.